These 15 T cell receptor beta chains were all obtained from the same sample, sequenced in a study of Ad26.COV2.S vaccination and SARS-CoV-2 variants (dated by TCRdb to the early 2020s). Libraries were built with the immunoSEQ multiplex PCR assay. TCRdb mirrors the immuneACCESS table, restricted to in-frame sequences. Some clones are absent from its copies; in checked studies, under half trace to an unresolved V gene, and the reason for the others is unknown. For this sample the table gives 300,000 to 400,000 clones, of which around 83% were detected only once. Of the sample, 1.5% to 2% is held by the ten largest clones. This specimen's treatment or condition label, per the study, means: 19 received Ad26.COV2.S at low or high dose, single or two shots; five or six received placebo; per-sample allocation not given. Repertoires of vaccine and placebo recipients were sequenced from samples taken on day 63 after the first injection.

Here the sequenced sample was peripheral blood, taken in a trial of Ad26.COV2.S vaccine versus placebo. These TCRs come from a person aged 18-65 years who received the Ad26.COV2.S COVID-19 vaccine or a placebo.

This sequence joins TRBV2 and TRBJ1-2, with D hard to call. This CDR3 region has 12 residues. Germline V gene sequence: CDR1 SNHLY, CDR2 FYNNEI. With 8 bases removed from V and 8 bases from J, the gap between germline ends came to 15 bases. The CDR3 DNA sequence: TGTGCCAGCGCTGACGCAAGGCTAGGCTACACCTTC. Protein product: CASADARLGYTF.

The genes are TRBV6-1 and TRBJ2-2; 10 bases agree with TRBD1. This CDR3 has 15 residues. Per the germline V gene, CDR1 is MNHNS and CDR2 is SASEGT. The J segment lost 5 bases and the V segment lost 7 bases, leaving 7 bases of the junction unmatched. In DNA, the CDR3 is TGTGCCAGCAAAGAGACAGGGGGCGGGACCGGGGAGCTGTTTTTT. Translating it yields CASKETGGGTGELFF.

The chain is built from TRBV10-2 and TRBJ1-2; the D is unclear. V was pared by 3 bases and J by 4 bases, with 6 bases between. The CDR3 loop spans 12 amino acids. CDR1 is WSHSY, CDR2 SAAADI, per germline. The CDR3 loop is CASSEISYGYTF. In DNA form, the CDR3 reads TGCGCCAGCAGTGAAATCAGCTATGGCTACACCTTC.

The chain has TRBV7-8 and TRBJ2-3, with 8 bases identical to TRBD2. V dropped 9 bases and J dropped 6; count of bases not matched to a gene: 14. The CDR3 runs 15 residues. The germline CDR1 and CDR2 sequences are SGHVS and FQNEAQ. The CDR3 DNA follows: TGTGCCAGTAGAAAGCGGGGGCGTCTCGCGGATACGCAGTATTTT. Its protein is CASRKRGRLADTQYF.

The chain is built from TRBV5-6 and TRBJ1-3, with 10 bases aligning to TRBD1. This CDR3 is 17 amino acids long. V dropped 2 bases and J dropped 4; count of bases not matched to a gene: 9. Germline lookup yields CDR1 SGHDT and CDR2 YYEEEE. The CDR3 DNA reads as TGTGCCAGCAGCTTCCCCGGGACAGGGGAATCCGGAAACACCATATATTTT. Protein sequence: CASSFPGTGESGNTIYF.

The rearrangement links TRBV11-2 to TRBJ1-2, with 9 bases identical to TRBD1. CDR1 SGHAT and CDR2 FQNNGV come from the germline V gene. The CDR3 totals 16 residues. Unmatched junction bases numbered 11, after V lost 4 bases and J lost 5 bases. The CDR3 DNA sequence: TGTGCCAGCAGCTCATCGGACAGGGGCCCACGTTATGGCTACACCTTC. It specifies CASSSSDRGPRYGYTF.

The chain links TRBV5-1 to TRBJ1-6; TRBD1 might be the D (5 bases). There are 17 residues in the CDR3. Trimming cost V 0 bases and J 4 bases, with 14 bases left between them. CDR1 and CDR2 from the germline V gene are SGHRS and YFSETQ. Here the CDR3 reads CASSLDGGTDYNSPLHF. The DNA of the CDR3 is TGCGCCAGCAGCTTGGATGGGGGGACGGATTATAATTCACCCCTCCACTTT. Based on the CDR3 plus reference TRBV5-1 and TRBJ1-6, the full variable domain is KAGVTQTPRYLIKTRGQQVTLSCSPISGHRSVSWYQQTPGQGLQFLFEYFSETQRNKGNFPGRFSGRQFSNSRSEMNVSTLELGDSALYLCASSLDGGTDYNSPLHFGNGTRLTVT.

The gene calls are TRBV9 and TRBJ1-5; D not resolved. With 1 base removed from V and 0 bases from J, the gap between germline ends came to 5 bases. Germline CDR1 and CDR2: SGDLS and YYNGEE. The CDR3 runs 14 residues. CDR3 DNA: TGTGCCAGCAGCGTAAACCCTAGCAATCAGCCCCAGCATTTT. It yields the protein CASSVNPSNQPQHF. Filled out from reference TRBV9 and TRBJ1-5, the complete variable domain reads DSGVTQTPKHLITATGQRVTLRCSPRSGDLSVYWYQQSLDQGLQFLIQYYNGEERAKGNILERFSAQQFPDLHSELNLSSLELGDSALYFCASSVNPSNQPQHFGDGTRLSIL.

The chain joins TRBV4-3 to TRBJ1-2; D call uncertain. This CDR3 region has 15 residues. Germline CDR1 and CDR2: LGHNA and YSLEER. Between the trimmed V and J ends, which lost 0 bases and 2 bases, there was a span of 10 bases. The CDR3 region has the DNA TGCGCCAGCAGCCAAGAGGCCAGGACGAACTATGGCTACACCTTC. Protein: CASSQEARTNYGYTF.

This sequence joins TRBV5-8 and TRBJ1-5, with D unclear. Trimming took off 4 bases at V and 7 bases at J, with 9 bases between the two ends. Germline CDR1 and CDR2: SGHTS and YDEGEE. The CDR3 is made up of 12 amino acids. In DNA form, the CDR3 reads TGTGCCAGCAGCCACCTTGGACAGCCCCAGCATTTT. Translated: CASSHLGQPQHF.

This chain connects TRBV18 to TRBJ1-5; D not certain. V was clipped by 2 bases and J by 8 bases, with 7 bases between them. CDR3 length: 12 residues. The germline V gene has CDR1 KGHSH and CDR2 LQKENI. The CDR3 DNA sequence: TGTGCCAGCTCACCAGATCTTAAGCCCCAGCATTTT. It codes for CASSPDLKPQHF.

The chain carries TRBV6-5 and TRBJ2-7, with TRBD1 matching 11 bases. The V gene end was trimmed by 6 bases and the J gene end by 4 bases; junction bases not matched to a gene: 5. Germline values: CDR1 MNHEY, CDR2 SVGAGI. CDR3 length: 14 residues. CDR3 protein: CASSRGTGGYEQYF. Written as DNA, the CDR3 is TGTGCCAGCAGCCGCGGGACAGGGGGTTACGAGCAGTACTTC.

This clone was counted once. The V call is TRBV7-9, the J call TRBJ2-7; D possibly matches TRBD1 or TRBD2 (5 bases each). The V end was cut by 5 bases, the J end by 2 bases, with 16 bases between. Looked up from germline, CDR1 is SEHNR and CDR2 is FQNEAQ (reference sequence). There are 15 residues in the CDR3. The CDR3 sequence is CASSPPGTNTYEQYF. The CDR3 nucleotides read TGTGCCAGCAGCCCCCCCGGGACCAATACCTACGAGCAGTACTTC.

The chain recombines TRBV29-1 with TRBJ1-1; no clear D. The CDR3 loop spans 12 amino acids. With 7 bases removed from V and 2 bases from J, the gap between germline ends came to 11 bases. Germline CDR1 reads SQVTM; CDR2 reads ANQGSEA. The CDR3 DNA follows: TGCAGCGCTAGGACTGGAAACACTGAAGCTTTCTTT. This encodes CSARTGNTEAFF.

This clone was recorded only once. The genes are TRBV4-2 and TRBJ2-5, with TRBD1 matching 11 bases. J gave up 5 bases and V 0 bases, and 2 bases lay outside the gene matches. Germline CDR1 is LGHNA and CDR2 is YNFKEQ. The CDR3 loop spans 15 amino acids. As DNA, the CDR3 is TGTGCCAGCAGCCAAGAGGACAGGGGGCACGAGACCCAGTACTTC. Its translation is CASSQEDRGHETQYF.